What follows are 18 T cell receptor beta chains derived from one specimen sequenced in a study of tumor-infiltrating lymphocytes in primary liver carcinoma. Total RNA amounting to 500 ng was the source from which TCR beta cDNA was made with a constant-region primer. ARM-PCR was slightly modified, and three nested multiplex PCR rounds with it gave rise to the TCR beta libraries. PCR rounds one and two used TRBV1-TRBV30 forward primers with a C-beta reverse primer for 10 cycles each. TCRdb redid the calling of the multiplex PCR reads with MiXCR, one entry per CDR3 protein. In the table there are fewer than 75,000 distinct CDR3 sequences, about two thirds of which are singletons. Extraction of RNA together with DNA used 20-30 mg of unsorted bulk tissue. Sequenced material: liver tumor tissue from sampling region 2. Subset denoted: tumor region T2, inferior pole. These receptors were collected from a man between 35 and 55 years old with primary liver carcinoma and hepatitis B virus infection.

This clonotype was seen a handful of times. Given a much more abundant clone one base away, this may be a read error. The rearrangement joins TRBV12-3 or TRBV12-4 to TRBJ2-5; 9 bases are shared with TRBD2. J gave up 6 bases and V 6 bases, and 14 bases lay outside the gene matches. This CDR3 has 16 amino acids. Here the CDR3 reads CASSPRGPSGNKTQYF. CDR3 bases: TGTGCCAGCAGCCCTAGGGGCCCTAGCGGGAACAAGACCCAGTACTTC.

In its sample, this clonotype was seen a few times. Just one base apart from a much larger clone, this may be a read error. The genes are TRBV29-1 and TRBJ1-1; TRBD1 is a possible D gene (5 bases). Trimming took 5 bases from V and 2 from J, leaving 15 bases between them. This CDR3 is 14 amino acids long. The V gene's germline CDR1 is SQVTM and CDR2 ANQGSEA. In DNA, the CDR3 is TGCAGCGTTCTTCGGATAGACAGCAACACTGAAGCTTTCTTT. Protein product: CSVLRIDSNTEAFF.

The V and J genes are TRBV29-1 and TRBJ2-1; D remains ambiguous. The germline V gene encodes CDR1 SQVTM and CDR2 ANQGSEA. The CDR3 contains 12 residues. DNA for the CDR3: TGCAGGGCCCGCCCAGAGGTGAATGAGCAGTTCTTC. Translation: CRARPEVNEQFF.

This clonotype was recorded at least ten times. The chain links TRBV5-1 to TRBJ2-1; TRBD2 matches 13 bases. The CDR3 totals 18 residues. Per germline, CDR1 SGHRS and CDR2 YFSETQ. The V and J ends lost 3 bases and 5 bases, in that order; junction bases with no gene match: 11. In DNA form, the CDR3 reads TGCGCCAGCAGCTCTACCGGACTAGCGGGAGCGGTGAACAATGAGCAGTTCTTC. Translated, it gives CASSSTGLAGAVNNEQFF.

A remark on this clonotype: At one boundary the junction diverges from the germline segment, which might be a read error. The chain links TRBV12-3 or TRBV12-4 to TRBJ1-1; D is perhaps TRBD1 (6 bases). This CDR3 is built from 13 residues. This CDR3 is CVSSFSGATEAFF. DNA for the CDR3: TGTGTCAGCAGTTTTTCAGGGGCCACTGAAGCTTTCTTT.

V and J are TRBV5-1 and TRBJ2-7; TRBD1 is a possible D gene (6 bases). Trimming took off 0 bases at V and 1 base at J, with 20 bases between the two ends. The CDR3 sequence is 18 residues long. The germline gives CDR1 SGHRS, CDR2 YFSETQ. CDR3 loop: CASSLDGGGAGQSYEQYF. In nucleotides, the CDR3 is TGCGCCAGCAGCTTGGATGGCGGTGGCGCTGGACAGTCCTACGAGCAGTACTTC.

Regarding this clonotype: At one boundary the junction diverges from the germline segment, which might be a read error. The chain combines TRBV11-2 with TRBJ2-3, with 7 nucleotides matching TRBD2. The CDR3 is 15 amino acids. The germline V gene encodes CDR1 SGHAT and CDR2 FQNNGV. The chain's CDR3 is CASSPGCRSGGTQYF. CDR3 in DNA: TGTGCTAGCAGCCCAGGGTGTAGATCGGGAGGTACGCAGTATTTT.

This clonotype was seen ten or more times. The rearrangement links TRBV6-5 to TRBJ1-6; TRBD1 is a possible D gene (5 bases). The CDR3 is made up of 14 amino acids. V lost 8 bases and J lost 5, with 13 bases in between. The germline V gene has CDR1 MNHEY and CDR2 SVGAGI. This CDR3 is CASGTRGDNSPLHF. The CDR3 nucleotides read TGTGCCAGCGGAACTCGAGGGGATAATTCACCCCTCCACTTT.

This clonotype showed up just once. The J gene is TRBJ2-3, the V gene TRBV4-2; perhaps TRBD2 as D (5 bases). Germline CDR1 reads LGHNA; CDR2 reads YNFKEQ. This CDR3 is built from 15 residues. V shed 9 bases and J shed 2 bases, with 18 bases lying between them. The CDR3 spells CARTHDYTNTDTQYF. In DNA form, the CDR3 reads TGTGCCAGGACCCACGACTACACTAACACAGATACGCAGTATTTT.

A remark on this clonotype: Given the absence of the conserved phenylalanine or tryptophan at the CDR3 end, a read error is likely. In nucleotides, the CDR3 is TGTGCCAGCAGCTTAGGGCGGTCTGGAGGGACCCAGTACTAC. This translates into CASSLGRSGGTQYY. The chain joins TRBV11-2 to TRBJ2-5; TRBD2 might be the D (5 bases). V lost 1 base, J lost 7 bases, and 13 bases lay in between. Germline CDR1 and CDR2: SGHAT and FQNNGV. This CDR3 is 14 amino acids long.

V usage is TRBV10-2 and J usage is TRBJ2-3; 7 bases map to TRBD1. CDR1 WSHSY and CDR2 SAAADI come from the germline V gene. The V gene end was trimmed by 4 bases and the J gene end by 6 bases; junction bases not matched to a gene: 10. The CDR3 spans 15 residues. As DNA, the CDR3 is TGCGCCAGCAGTGGAAGACAGGGAGAAGCGGATACGCAGTATTTT. Its translation is CASSGRQGEADTQYF.

A note on this clonotype: A read error may account for a junction end that differs from germline. The gene calls are TRBV12-3 or TRBV12-4 and TRBJ2-3, with 7 positions matching TRBD1. The CDR3 runs to 17 residues. Written as DNA, the CDR3 is TGTGCCAGCAGTTATCGCCGGGACAGTTTAGTTAGAGATACACAGTATTTT. Translation gives CASSYRRDSLVRDTQYF.

CDR3 protein: CASSLGSSGAQETQYF. CDR3 sequence (DNA): TGCGCCAGCAGCTTGGGTTCTAGCGGAGCTCAAGAGACCCAGTACTTC. The chain employs TRBV5-1 and TRBJ2-5, with 7 bases aligning to TRBD2. The CDR3 loop spans 16 amino acids. Trimming at V came to 0 bases and at J to 2 bases, leaving 7 bases not matched to a gene. Germline values: CDR1 SGHRS, CDR2 YFSETQ.

This chain links TRBV11-2 with TRBJ2-1, with a tentative D call TRBD2 (6 bases). Trimming took off 5 bases at V and 0 bases at J, with 20 bases between the two ends. Germline CDR1 and CDR2: SGHAT and FQNNGV. The CDR3 contains 18 residues. In DNA form, the CDR3 reads TGTGCCAGCAGCCTATCGGAGGGCTGGGCGAACTCCTACAATGAGCAGTTCTTC. Amino acid sequence: CASSLSEGWANSYNEQFF.

This clonotype has only a few counts. The V call is TRBV5-1, the J call TRBJ2-1; 11 bases are a match to TRBD2. CDR1 and CDR2 from the germline V gene are SGHRS and YFSETQ. The CDR3 is 16 amino acids. The junction had 10 bases not matched to a gene; V was cut back by 4 bases and J by 7 bases. CDR3 in amino acids: CASSVTGTSGGNEQFF. The DNA of the CDR3 is TGCGCCAGCAGCGTTACCGGGACTAGCGGCGGGAATGAGCAGTTCTTC.

Worth noting for this clonotype: Germline and junction disagree at one end, which may indicate a read error. The gene calls are TRBV11-1 and TRBJ2-7; the D gene is possibly TRBD1 (5 bases). CDR3 size: 13 residues. Germline CDR1 reads SGHAT; CDR2 reads FQDESV (reference sequence). The CDR3 DNA follows: TGTGCCAGCAAGGGGAAGCGATCCTACGAACAGTACTTC. Translating it yields CASKGKRSYEQYF.

In regard to this clonotype: The conserved phenylalanine or tryptophan normally closing the CDR3 is absent here, so this likely arose from a read error. The rearrangement uses TRBV6-5 and TRBJ2-7, with D possibly being TRBD1 (6 bases). In germline, CDR1 is MNHEY, CDR2 SVGAGI. The V end lost 6 bases, the J end lost 4 bases, and 22 bases lay between the germline ends. The CDR3 has 16 residues. The CDR3: CASRPGQTASFYEQYP. The DNA of the CDR3 is TGTGCCAGCAGGCCCGGACAGACAGCATCCTTTTACGAGCAGTACCCC.

V gene TRBV4-2 combines with J gene TRBJ2-7; 12 nucleotides agree with TRBD2. The germline V gene encodes CDR1 LGHNA and CDR2 YNFKEQ. Germline trimming cut 0 bases from V and 5 bases from J; bases unmatched to any gene: 5. This CDR3 has 16 residues. CDR3 bases: TGTGCCAGCAGCCAAGAGTCGACTAGCGGGAGTCACGAGCAGTACTTC. It is translated as CASSQESTSGSHEQYF.